These 6 T cell receptor beta chains originate from one sample sequenced in a study of low-dose radiotherapy and immunotherapy resistance in tumors. Priming of first-strand cDNA relied on TRAV- and TRBV-specific primers (covering alpha and beta chains). TCR amplification used roughly 21 PCR cycles, a constant-region primer and a V-primer adapter. Using its own MiXCR run on the reads, TCRdb lists one record per CDR3 protein. In the table there are about 39,000 distinct CDR3 sequences, about 20% of which are singletons. Time point meaning: after trial treatment. The treatment here: LDRT plus nivolumab, ipilimumab, low-dose cyclophosphamide and aspirin (RACIN trial). Specimen: PBMCs, collected after low-dose radiotherapy plus immunotherapy. These receptors were obtained from a female donor with ovarian cancer.

The V and J genes are TRBV12-3 or TRBV12-4 and TRBJ1-2; 7 nucleotides align to TRBD1. CDR3 length equals 14 residues. The junction had 11 bases not matched to a gene; V was cut back by 4 bases and J by 9 bases. CDR3 sequence: CASSSDRAISRYTF. The CDR3 region has the DNA TGTGCCAGCAGTTCAGACAGGGCAATAAGTCGCTACACCTTC.

This clonotype was observed at least ten times. This sequence joins TRBV11-3 and TRBJ2-7; D gene unclear. V lost 4 bases to trimming and J lost 1 base, with 17 bases between them. The CDR3 consists of 16 residues. Per the germline V gene, CDR1 is SGHNT and CDR2 is YENEEA. In DNA form, the CDR3 reads TGTGCCAGCAGCTATACGACCGGGCCCAGATCCTACGAGCAGTACTTC. It translates to CASSYTTGPRSYEQYF.

In this sample, this clonotype turned up many times. The V and J genes are TRBV20-1 and TRBJ2-5; 9 nucleotides agree with TRBD2. Germline loops: CDR1 DFQATT, CDR2 SNEGSKA (reference sequence). This CDR3 contains 13 residues. The V and J ends lost 3 bases and 2 bases, in that order; junction bases with no gene match: 1. CDR3 DNA: TGCAGTGCTAGCAGCGGGGGGCAAGAGACCCAGTACTTC. The encoded protein is CSASSGGQETQYF.

In its sample, this clonotype was seen many times. This chain uses TRBV19 with TRBJ2-1; 16 bases fit TRBD2. Germline V gives CDR1 LNHDA, CDR2 SQIVND (reference sequence). J lost 9 bases, V lost 4 bases, and 12 bases had no gene match. The length of the CDR3 is 18 residues. The CDR3 protein is CASSRGPPGLAGGTEQFF. The DNA of the CDR3 is TGTGCCAGTAGTAGGGGGCCGCCGGGACTAGCGGGGGGGACTGAGCAGTTCTTC.

This clonotype appeared many times. J is TRBJ2-1 and V is TRBV7-8; D is perhaps TRBD2 (5 bases). The CDR3 is 16 amino acids. Trimming removed 1 base at V and 10 bases at J, with 20 bases between. Germline loops: CDR1 SGHVS, CDR2 FQNEAQ. CDR3 protein: CASSLVRLAYHREQFF. In nucleotides, the CDR3 is TGTGCCAGCAGCTTAGTTAGGCTAGCTTATCATCGGGAGCAGTTCTTC.

This clonotype was picked up many times. The chain joins TRBV27 to TRBJ2-1; 7 nucleotides agree with TRBD2. The V segment lost 4 bases and the J segment 0 bases; nucleotides outside the gene matches: 9. The V gene's germline CDR1 is MNHEY and CDR2 SMNVEV (reference sequence). The CDR3 consists of 17 residues. Here the CDR3 reads CASSSRTRNRSYNEQFF. CDR3 coding DNA: TGTGCCAGCAGTTCCCGGACTAGGAACCGCTCCTACAATGAGCAGTTCTTC.